Listed below are T cell receptor beta chains from one sample, sequenced in a study of T cell responses to AZD1222 COVID-19 vaccine. Libraries were prepared by immunoSEQ multiplex PCR; TCRdb keeps only in-frame clonotypes and omits some of them. Of some 140,000 clones detected, more than 90% appear once; the ten largest clones hold about 3%. The sample was peripheral blood, taken on day 0 of AZD1222 vaccination. These receptors were obtained from an adult in good health. The CDR3 runs from the conserved cysteine through the conserved F or W. A D gene is named only where the DNA matches it firmly. Some rows have no size entry. The others give once, few or many, or a class for an expanded clone.

D	length	V	size	J	DNA	CDR3
.	14	TRBV7-9	.	TRBJ2-7	TGTGCCAGCAGCTCGCCCGACTCGGCCTACGAGCAGTACTTC	CASSSPDSAYEQYF
.	13	TRBV28	.	TRBJ1-1	TGTGCCAGCAGAAACACAGGGCCCACTGAAGCTTTCTTT	CASRNTGPTEAFF
.	12	TRBV6-2/TRBV6-3	.	TRBJ2-7	TGTGCCAGCAGTTACACGACGGGACTGACGTACTTC	CASSYTTGLTYF
TRBD1	14	TRBV2	.	TRBJ2-1	TGTGCCAGCAGTGATGGGACAGGGTTGGGTGAGCAGTTCTTC	CASSDGTGLGEQFF
.	15	TRBV3-1/TRBV3-2	.	TRBJ2-7	TGTGCCAGCAGCCAAGTGCCGCAGCTGCTCTACGAGCAGTACTTC	CASSQVPQLLYEQYF
TRBD1	19	TRBV19	.	TRBJ2-2	TGTGCCAGTAGTATCTCCTCGACAGGGGGCTTTCCAATCACCGGGGAGCTGTTTTTT	CASSISSTGGFPITGELFF
.	13	TRBV6-5	few	TRBJ1-2	TGTGCCAGCAGTCCGACTGGCAACTATGGCTACACCTTC	CASSPTGNYGYTF
.	17	TRBV21-1	once	TRBJ1-5	TGTGCCAGCCGAGAGGACACCAGACTGACTAGCAATCAGCCCCAGCATTTT	CASREDTRLTSNQPQHF
.	15	TRBV27	.	TRBJ2-5	TGTGCCAGCAGTCCGCGCGAACGGCTAGGAGAGACCCAGTACTTC	CASSPRERLGETQYF
.	16	TRBV5-8	.	TRBJ2-3	TGTGCCAGCAGCTTGATCAGTGGGACGGGAACAGATACGCAGTATTTT	CASSLISGTGTDTQYF
.	14	TRBV19	once	TRBJ2-7	TGTGCCAGTAGTACCGACTCGTTCGCCTACGAGCAGTACTTC	CASSTDSFAYEQYF
TRBD1	15	TRBV19	.	TRBJ1-1	TGTGCCAGTAGTAGGGTGGACAGGGGGGGAACTGAAGCTTTCTTT	CASSRVDRGGTEAFF
.	14	TRBV28	.	TRBJ2-5	TGTGCCACCCTTAGGGGGGGGTGGCAAGAGACCCAGTACTTC	CATLRGGWQETQYF
.	11	TRBV18	.	TRBJ1-1	TGTGCCAGCTCACCATCTACTGAAGCTTTCTTT	CASSPSTEAFF
.	14	TRBV6-5	.	TRBJ1-1	TGTGCCAGCACTCCCGTCAACATGAACACTGAAGCTTTCTTT	CASTPVNMNTEAFF
.	18	TRBV30	.	TRBJ1-5	TGTGCCTGGAGTGTACCTGGGGCAGGAAGTATGAGCAATCAGCCCCAGCATTTT	CAWSVPGAGSMSNQPQHF
TRBD2	13	TRBV2	.	TRBJ2-1	TGTGCCAGCAGTACTAGCGGGGGCCGGGAGCAGTTCTTC	CASSTSGGREQFF
TRBD1	16	TRBV5-1	few	TRBJ1-3	TGCGCCAGCAGCTCCTCGACAGGGGGAAGTGGAAACACCATATATTTT	CASSSSTGGSGNTIYF
.	15	TRBV5-5	.	TRBJ2-7	TGTGCCAGCAGCTTGGTCGGAGCGAGCTCCTACGAGCAGTACTTC	CASSLVGASSYEQYF
.	13	TRBV29-1	.	TRBJ2-2	TGCAGCGTAGCAGGGACGGCCACCGGGGAGCTGTTTTTT	CSVAGTATGELFF
.	14	TRBV7-2	.	TRBJ1-1	TGTGCCAGCAGCCCTCAACCGGGGACCGTTGAAGCTTTCTTT	CASSPQPGTVEAFF
.	16	TRBV4-2	.	TRBJ1-2	TGTGCCAGCAGCCAAGAAAGATCAGGGGTGGGATATGGCTACACCTTC	CASSQERSGVGYGYTF